The source of this T cell receptor beta chain is a study of cytomegalovirus exposure and HLA in healthy donors. As for this clone: The antigen is unknown.

The study, taken as a whole, reports: While the bulk of TCR sequences proved rare, some public TCRs turned up in many donors.

V dropped 7 bases and J dropped 5 bases, with 8 bases sitting between them. The CDR3 is 11 residues long. Germline assignment: CDR1 SEHNR and CDR2 FQNEAQ (reference sequence). Primers: 60 Vbeta forward and 13 Jbeta reverse. The table came from immunoSEQ multiplex PCR; TCRdb's copy has only in-frame clones and leaves some out. Altogether under 250,000 clones are present, approximately 80% being singletons, with the ten largest covering more than 0.6%. The source of this sequence is a boy aged 2-15 years in good health and CMV-seronegative. The chain combines TRBV7-9 with TRBJ2-5, with D possibly being TRBD1 (5 bases). Sequencing was carried out using PBMCs. CDR3 loop: CASTAGETQYF. The DNA of the CDR3 is TGTGCCAGCACCGCAGGGGAGACCCAGTACTTC.